These T cell receptor beta chains were read from a single sample in a study of blood T cell repertoires in COVID-19. Measured with immunoSEQ multiplex PCR; TCRdb has only the in-frame clones, and not every one. The data show approximately 270,000 clones, with around 85% seen just once and roughly 10% held by the top ten. The specimen was peripheral blood. These receptors were obtained from an elderly man with acute or convalescent COVID-19. The CDR3 runs from the conserved cysteine through the conserved F or W. A D gene is named only where the DNA matches it firmly. The size entry is marked missing in some rows and otherwise reads once, few, many or a size class.

>TRBV29-1|.|TRBJ2-7|TRBD2|14
CSVGGGTPTYEQYF
TGCAGCGTTGGGGGAGGGACGCCTACTTACGAGCAGTACTTC
>TRBV24-1|few|TRBJ1-6|.|14
CATRQRVGEVALHF
TGTGCCACCAGACAACGGGTAGGGGAGGTAGCCCTCCACTTT
>TRBV11-2|.|TRBJ2-7|.|17
CASSSNPQGISSYEQYF
TGTGCCAGCAGCTCCAACCCACAGGGTATTAGCTCCTACGAGCAGTACTTC
>TRBV19|few|TRBJ1-5|TRBD1|14
CASSRDRGNQPQHF
TGTGCCAGTAGTCGGGACAGGGGAAATCAGCCCCAGCATTTT
>TRBV13|.|TRBJ1-6|.|18
CASSPPHIGVVYNSPLHF
TGTGCCAGCAGCCCCCCCCATATAGGGGTCGTTTATAATTCACCCCTCCACTTT
>TRBV18|.|TRBJ2-1|.|15
CASSPRETPWNEQFF
TGTGCCAGCTCACCACGGGAGACACCCTGGAATGAGCAGTTCTTC
>TRBV6-5|.|TRBJ1-5|.|15
CASRDYIGINQPQHF
TGTGCCAGCAGGGACTACATTGGGATAAATCAGCCCCAGCATTTT
>TRBV6-4|.|TRBJ1-2|.|13
CASSDSRQTGYTF
TGTGCCAGCAGTGACTCAAGACAGACGGGCTACACCTTC
>TRBV6-6|.|TRBJ2-7|.|13
CASSYDTPYEQYF
TGTGCCAGCAGTTACGACACCCCCTACGAGCAGTACTTC
>TRBV5-1|.|TRBJ2-7|.|14
CASSSIGTSYEQYF
TGCGCCAGCAGCTCTATAGGGACAAGCTACGAGCAGTACTTC
>TRBV28|.|TRBJ1-5|.|16
CASFPPSGRVMKPQHF
TGTGCCAGCTTCCCCCCCTCAGGGAGGGTGATGAAGCCCCAGCATTTT
>TRBV10-3|.|TRBJ1-1|.|14
CAISLAGLNTEAFF
TGTGCCATCAGTCTGGCGGGTTTAAACACTGAAGCTTTCTTT